Below, 31 T cell receptor beta chains from the same sample are listed, as sequenced in a study of shared clonotypes between healthy human individuals. TCRdb's table, derived via immunoSEQ multiplex PCR, lists solely in-frame clones and lacks some. The data contain 490,000 or so clones, 79% of them seen just once; the ten biggest clones take up roughly 12%. Material: PBMCs. These receptor sequences come from a woman aged 40 to 50 in good health. Some clones in this sample may be carry-over from other donors' samples.

J is TRBJ2-5 and V is TRBV30, with D hard to call. This CDR3 is built from 15 residues. Looked up from germline, CDR1 is GTSNPN and CDR2 is SVGIG (reference sequence). V gave up 1 base and J gave up 7 bases, with 19 bases separating them. The CDR3 loop reads CAWSAGPVSFGTQYF. The CDR3 coding sequence is TGTGCCTGGAGTGCCGGACCCGTCAGTTTTGGGACCCAGTACTTC.

This rearrangement joins TRBV29-1 to TRBJ1-1; D not certain. Per the germline V gene, CDR1 is SQVTM and CDR2 is ANQGSEA. The V end lost 4 bases, the J end lost 0 bases, and 9 bases lay between the germline ends. The CDR3 sequence is 13 residues long. The CDR3 spells CSVGGLMNTEAFF. CDR3 DNA: TGCAGCGTTGGTGGACTGATGAACACTGAAGCTTTCTTT.

This sequence joins TRBV5-4 and TRBJ2-7; D uncertain. The CDR3 covers 13 residues. Germline V gene lookup returns CDR1 SGHNT and CDR2 YYREEE (reference sequence). Deletions cut 2 bases from V and 3 bases from J, with 9 bases between. This CDR3 is CASSFGASYEQYF. The CDR3 region has the DNA TGTGCCAGCAGCTTTGGAGCCAGCTACGAGCAGTACTTC.

V usage is TRBV2 and J usage is TRBJ2-6; D tentatively reads TRBD1 or TRBD2 (5 bases each). Germline CDR1 SNHLY, CDR2 FYNNEI. CDR3 length: 16 residues. The germline V and J ends were trimmed by 1 base and 2 bases, with 9 bases remaining between them. The chain's CDR3 is CASSEGGSAGANVLTF. As DNA, the CDR3 is TGTGCCAGCAGTGAAGGGGGGAGCGCTGGGGCCAACGTCCTGACTTTC.

This sequence joins TRBV4-3 and TRBJ2-1; 10 nucleotides align to TRBD1. In germline, CDR1 is LGHNA, CDR2 YSLEER. After removal of 0 bases from V and 6 bases from J, the junction contained 5 bases not matched to a gene. This CDR3 has 16 residues. CDR3 region: CASSQELGQGGNEQFF. DNA for the CDR3: TGCGCCAGCAGCCAAGAACTCGGACAGGGGGGCAATGAGCAGTTCTTC.

The chain combines TRBV2 with TRBJ2-2, with D possibly TRBD1 on 5 matching bases. Germline CDR1 is SNHLY and CDR2 is FYNNEI. This CDR3 contains 14 residues. The germline V and J ends were trimmed by 3 bases and 4 bases, with 9 bases remaining between them. This chain's CDR3 is CASSERQGTGELFF. CDR3 nucleotides: TGTGCCAGCAGTGAGAGGCAGGGCACCGGGGAGCTGTTTTTT.

The rearrangement links TRBV7-2 to TRBJ2-7; TRBD2 matches at 12 bases. V gave up 5 bases and J gave up 5 bases; unmatched junction bases: 10. Germline assignment: CDR1 SGHTA and CDR2 FQGNSA. The CDR3 has 16 amino acids. The CDR3: CASSPSLLAGGDEQYF. The CDR3 DNA reads TGTGCCAGCAGCCCCTCCTTACTAGCGGGAGGCGACGAGCAGTACTTC.

V and J are TRBV5-8 and TRBJ2-4; D is unresolved. V was shortened by 4 bases and J by 7 bases, with 12 bases between the two germline ends. Germline CDR1 and CDR2: SGHTS and YDEGEE. The CDR3 contains 13 residues. The CDR3 coding sequence is TGTGCCAGCAGCCTTGGCCGAGGCAACATTCAGTACTTC. Translating gives CASSLGRGNIQYF. Drawing the rest from reference TRBV5-8 and TRBJ2-4, the complete variable domain is EAGVTQSPTHLIKTRGQQATLRCSPISGHTSVYWYQQALGLGLQFLLWYDEGEERNRGNFPPRFSGRQFPNYSSELNVNALELEDSALYLCASSLGRGNIQYFGAGTRLSVL.

This chain uses TRBV9 with TRBJ2-7, with D possibly matching TRBD1 (6 bases). The CDR3 sequence is 15 residues long. In germline, CDR1 is SGDLS, CDR2 YYNGEE. Trimming took off 2 bases at V and 0 bases at J, with 12 bases between the two ends. The CDR3 DNA sequence: TGTGCCAGCAGCGTTGGGGGCGCAAACTCCTACGAGCAGTACTTC. Protein sequence: CASSVGGANSYEQYF.

This sequence joins TRBV2 and TRBJ2-1; TRBD2 matches 11 bases. The CDR3 is 16 amino acids. CDR1 and CDR2 from the germline V gene are SNHLY and FYNNEI. The trim removed 5 bases at V and 4 bases at J, leaving 7 bases unmatched. The CDR3, as DNA: TGTGCCAGCAGTACGTCCGGGACTAGCGGATACAATGAGCAGTTCTTC. Translating gives CASSTSGTSGYNEQFF.

As regards this clone: Other DNA variants within this sample encode the same CDR3. The rearrangement links TRBV18 to TRBJ2-7; 12 nucleotides agree with TRBD2. Germline lookup yields CDR1 KGHSH and CDR2 LQKENI. Trimming at V came to 3 bases and at J to 6 bases, leaving 3 bases not matched to a gene. The CDR3 covers 14 residues. The CDR3 spells CASSPLAGGGEQYF. CDR3 sequence (DNA): TGTGCCAGCTCACCCCTAGCGGGAGGGGGCGAGCAGTACTTC.

In its sample, this clone was seen once. V usage is TRBV28 and J usage is TRBJ1-1; D is possibly TRBD1 (6 bases). Deletions cut 4 bases from V and 4 bases from J, with 16 bases between. The CDR3 is 15 amino acids. Germline lookup yields CDR1 MDHEN and CDR2 SYDVKM. The CDR3 coding sequence is TGTGCCAGCAGTTCGGGGGGGCGCGGGGGCACTGAAGCTTTCTTT. Translation gives CASSSGGRGGTEAFF.

This chain joins TRBV2 and TRBJ2-3; D gene uncertain. Germline assignment: CDR1 SNHLY and CDR2 FYNNEI. V gave up 4 bases and J gave up 2 bases, with 10 bases separating them. The CDR3 runs to 14 residues. CDR3: CASSVNSYTDTQYF. For the CDR3, the DNA is TGTGCCAGCAGTGTCAATTCCTACACAGATACGCAGTATTTT.

This clone was recorded a few times. At one end the junction does not follow the germline gene, possibly because of a read error. V gene TRBV7-3 combines with J gene TRBJ2-2; D is perhaps TRBD2 (6 bases). Germline V gene sequence: CDR1 SGHTA, CDR2 FQGTGA. The CDR3 length is 14 residues. CDR3 residues: CASSQRGNTGELLF. The CDR3 DNA is TGCGCCAGCAGCCAACGGGGGAACACCGGGGAGCTGCTTTTT.

This clone was recorded once. The chain joins TRBV4-1 to TRBJ2-2, with 10 bases fitting TRBD2. CDR1 is MGHRA and CDR2 is YSYEKL in the germline V gene. The V segment lost 1 base and the J segment 5 bases; nucleotides outside the gene matches: 1. The length of the CDR3 is 15 residues. The CDR3 nucleotides read TGCGCCAGCAGCCAAGCACTAGCGGGAACCGGGGAGCTGTTTTTT. Its protein product is CASSQALAGTGELFF.

J is TRBJ2-1 and V is TRBV5-4; D is perhaps TRBD1 (5 bases). The V gene's germline CDR1 is SGHNT and CDR2 YYREEE (reference sequence). The CDR3 spans 14 residues. Trimming stripped 3 bases from V and 8 bases from J, with 15 bases between. The CDR3 DNA reads as TGTGCCAGCAGCTCGGCGGTCCAAGGGGATGAGCAGTTCTTC. Translation: CASSSAVQGDEQFF.

V is TRBV18 and J is TRBJ1-2, with TRBD1 as a possible D gene (5 bases). The germline V gene encodes CDR1 KGHSH and CDR2 LQKENI. V was trimmed by 8 bases and J by 4 bases, leaving 17 bases between them. CDR3 length: 14 residues. The CDR3 loop is CASTIQNGAYGYTF. The CDR3 DNA reads as TGTGCCAGCACCATCCAAAACGGGGCCTATGGCTACACCTTC.

A single count supports this clone. The chain uses TRBV5-1 and TRBJ2-7, with 8 bases matching TRBD1. Looked up from germline, CDR1 is SGHRS and CDR2 is YFSETQ. This CDR3 has 15 residues. J was trimmed by 2 bases and V by 0 bases; bases with no gene match: 4. The DNA for the CDR3 is TGCGCCAGCAGCTTGGCCAGGGACAGGACCTACGAGCAGTACTTC. As protein: CASSLARDRTYEQYF.

The chain combines TRBV19 with TRBJ2-3; tentatively, D is TRBD2 (6 bases). V was cut by 5 bases and J by 5 bases, with 23 bases left in between. The germline V gene has CDR1 LNHDA and CDR2 SQIVND (reference sequence). This CDR3 comprises 17 residues. CDR3 region: CASSPSRGGSGIDTQYF. CDR3 DNA: TGTGCCAGTAGTCCCTCCCGTGGGGGGTCGGGAATAGATACGCAGTATTTT. The full variable domain, rest sourced from reference TRBV19 and TRBJ2-3, is DGGITQSPKYLFRKEGQNVTLSCEQNLNHDAMYWYRQDPGQGLRLIYYSQIVNDFQKGDIAEGYSVSREKKESFPLTVTSAQKNPTAFYLCASSPSRGGSGIDTQYFGPGTRLTVL.

A single count supports this clone. The CDR3 loop reads CASSLRGANSYNEQFF. CDR3 in DNA: TGTGCCAGCAGCCTGCGTGGGGCGAATTCCTACAATGAGCAGTTCTTC. V gene TRBV11-3 combines with J gene TRBJ2-1; a possible D gene is TRBD1 (5 bases). Germline CDR1 reads SGHNT; CDR2 reads YENEEA. The ends were cut back, 5 bases at V and 1 base at J, with 15 bases in the middle. The CDR3 length is 16 residues.

A single count supports this clone. The chain uses TRBV5-4 and TRBJ2-3; TRBD2 agrees at 10 bases. The CDR3 length is 17 residues. Germline assignment: CDR1 SGHNT and CDR2 YYREEE (reference sequence). Trimming cost V 0 bases and J 1 base; bases outside gene matches: 5. The CDR3 here is CASSLGLAGARTDTQYF. CDR3 DNA sequence: TGTGCCAGCAGCTTGGGTCTAGCGGGAGCCCGCACAGATACGCAGTATTTT.

The table lists this clone with many counts. This chain connects TRBV6-5 to TRBJ2-7; no definite D call. Trimming pared 5 bases from V and 3 bases from J, leaving 14 bases between. Germline V lookup: CDR1 MNHEY, CDR2 SVGAGI. The CDR3 runs 14 residues. CDR3 in DNA: TGTGCCAGCAGTCCCTTAGCCTCATTCTACGAGCAGTACTTC. Residues: CASSPLASFYEQYF.

This clone has a single count. The rearrangement links TRBV28 to TRBJ2-1; D might be TRBD2 (7 bases). Germline-derived CDR1 and CDR2 are MDHEN and SYDVKM. V gave up 6 bases and J gave up 1 base, with 16 bases separating them. The CDR3 runs 16 residues. The CDR3 loop is CASSRTGGRSYNEQFF. Written as DNA, the CDR3 is TGTGCCAGCAGCCGCACCGGGGGGCGATCCTACAATGAGCAGTTCTTC.

The chain is built from TRBV13 and TRBJ2-1, with D possibly TRBD2 on 5 matching bases. The V and J ends lost 3 bases and 2 bases respectively, with 11 bases between them. Germline CDR1 is PRHDT and CDR2 is FYEKMQ (reference sequence). The CDR3 has 15 amino acids. Here the CDR3 reads CASSFGQRTYNEQFF. The CDR3 nucleotides are TGTGCCAGCAGCTTTGGCCAGCGGACCTACAATGAGCAGTTCTTC. Filled out from reference TRBV13 and TRBJ2-1, the complete variable domain reads AAGVIQSPRHLIKEKRETATLKCYPIPRHDTVYWYQQGPGQDPQFLISFYEKMQSDKGSIPDRFSAQQFSDYHSELNMSSLELGDSALYFCASSFGQRTYNEQFFGPGTRLTVL.

About this clone: A much larger clone sits a single nucleotide away, making a read error possible. The rearrangement joins TRBV30 to TRBJ2-7; 7 bases map to TRBD2. This CDR3 contains 15 residues. The germline V gene encodes CDR1 GTSNPN and CDR2 SVGIG (reference sequence). For the CDR3, the DNA is TGTGCCTGGAGTGGTCAGGCGGGAGTTGCCTACGGGCAGTACTTC. It specifies CAWSGQAGVAYGQYF.

This clone has only one observation. The gene calls are TRBV9 and TRBJ2-1, with TRBD1 as a possible D gene (5 bases). Trimming took 0 bases from V and 9 from J, leaving 13 bases between them. The CDR3 has 14 amino acids. Germline V lookup: CDR1 SGDLS, CDR2 YYNGEE. This CDR3 is CASSVDGRGSEQFF. CDR3 bases: TGTGCCAGCAGCGTAGACGGTAGGGGCAGTGAGCAGTTCTTC. Complete variable domain (other parts from reference TRBV9 and TRBJ2-1): DSGVTQTPKHLITATGQRVTLRCSPRSGDLSVYWYQQSLDQGLQFLIQYYNGEERAKGNILERFSAQQFPDLHSELNLSSLELGDSALYFCASSVDGRGSEQFFGPGTRLTVL.

Concerning this clone itself: At the DNA level, this CDR3 is encoded by other sequences in the same sample as well. V gene TRBV6-4 combines with J gene TRBJ2-3; 7 bases agree with TRBD2. The germline CDR1 and CDR2 sequences are MRHNA and SNTAGT. This CDR3 region has 14 residues. V lost 6 bases and J lost 2; bases outside the gene matches: 5. The chain's CDR3 is CASSEGRDTDTQYF. In DNA form, the CDR3 reads TGTGCCAGCAGCGAGGGGAGGGACACAGATACGCAGTATTTT.

As DNA, the CDR3 is TGTGCCTGGAGACACCCGGGACCCTACGAGCAGTACTTC. It specifies CAWRHPGPYEQYF. This rearrangement joins TRBV30 to TRBJ2-7; either TRBD1 or TRBD2 may fit D (5 bases each). There are 13 residues in the CDR3. Trimming cost V 3 bases and J 2 bases, with 11 bases left between them. Germline loops: CDR1 GTSNPN, CDR2 SVGIG (reference sequence).

The genes are TRBV28 and TRBJ1-1; D gene ambiguous. Germline V gives CDR1 MDHEN, CDR2 SYDVKM. The CDR3 sequence is 13 residues long. Between the trimmed V and J ends, which lost 8 bases and 8 bases, there was a span of 18 bases. CDR3 sequence (DNA): TGTGCCAGCGACGCACCCCTGTCGGCCGAAGCTTTCTTT. Protein sequence: CASDAPLSAEAFF.

The chain joins TRBV10-3 to TRBJ2-1; D is perhaps TRBD1 (7 bases). This CDR3 has 15 amino acids. Trimming took 4 bases from V and 8 from J, leaving 18 bases between them. Germline CDR1 and CDR2: ENHRY and SYGVKD. The CDR3 DNA reads TGTGCCATCAGTGCCTACGCGGGGACAGTCGATGAGCAGTTCTTC. This encodes CAISAYAGTVDEQFF.

The J gene is TRBJ2-1, the V gene TRBV27, with 12 bases lining up with TRBD2. The CDR3 loop spans 13 amino acids. Germline V lookup: CDR1 MNHEY, CDR2 SMNVEV (reference sequence). With 6 bases clipped from V and 10 bases from J, the junction kept 4 bases outside the gene matches. The CDR3 region is CASRASGRGEQFF. CDR3 DNA: TGTGCCAGCAGGGCTAGCGGGAGGGGGGAGCAGTTCTTC.